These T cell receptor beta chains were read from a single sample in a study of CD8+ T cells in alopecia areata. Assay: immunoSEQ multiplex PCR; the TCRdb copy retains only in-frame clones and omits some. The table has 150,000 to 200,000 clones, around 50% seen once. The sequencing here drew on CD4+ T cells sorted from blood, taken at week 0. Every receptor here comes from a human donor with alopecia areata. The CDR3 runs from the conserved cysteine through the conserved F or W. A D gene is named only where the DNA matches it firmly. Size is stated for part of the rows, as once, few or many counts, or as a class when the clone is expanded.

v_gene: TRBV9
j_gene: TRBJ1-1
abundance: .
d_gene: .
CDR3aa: CASSVLGTANTEAFF
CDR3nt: TGTGCCAGCAGCGTACTCGGGACGGCGAACACTGAAGCTTTCTTT

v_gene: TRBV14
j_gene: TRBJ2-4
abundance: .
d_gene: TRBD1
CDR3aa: CASSQPRQGDAKNIQYF
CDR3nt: TGTGCCAGCAGCCAACCGCGACAGGGTGACGCCAAAAACATTCAGTACTTC

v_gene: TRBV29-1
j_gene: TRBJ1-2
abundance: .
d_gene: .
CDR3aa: CSVAPGMVGYTF
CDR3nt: TGCAGCGTTGCACCGGGGATGGTGGGCTACACCTTC

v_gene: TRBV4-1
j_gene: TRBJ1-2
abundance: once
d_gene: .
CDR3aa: CASSQDKWGNGPHYGYTF
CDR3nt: TGCGCCAGCAGCCAAGATAAATGGGGAAACGGACCCCACTATGGCTACACCTTC

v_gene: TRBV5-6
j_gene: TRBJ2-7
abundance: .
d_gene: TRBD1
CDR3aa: CASSKPGTGAYEQYF
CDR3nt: TGTGCCAGCAGTAAGCCCGGGACAGGGGCCTACGAGCAGTACTTC

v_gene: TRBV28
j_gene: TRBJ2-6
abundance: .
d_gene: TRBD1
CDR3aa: CASSQQGPSGANVLTF
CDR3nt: TGTGCCAGCAGCCAACAGGGGCCCTCTGGGGCCAACGTCCTGACTTTC

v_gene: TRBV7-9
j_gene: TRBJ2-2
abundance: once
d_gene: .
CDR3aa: CASSLGTGELFF
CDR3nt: TGTGCCAGCAGCTTAGGAACCGGGGAGCTGTTTTTT

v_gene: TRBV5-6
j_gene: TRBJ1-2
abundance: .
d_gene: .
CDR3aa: CASSVLGRSNYGYTF
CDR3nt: TGTGCCAGCAGCGTGCTGGGCCGGAGTAACTATGGCTACACCTTC

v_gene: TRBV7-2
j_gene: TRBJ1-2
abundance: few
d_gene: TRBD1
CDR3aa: CASSLDRGYGYTF
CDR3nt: TGTGCCAGCAGCTTAGACAGGGGCTATGGCTACACCTTC

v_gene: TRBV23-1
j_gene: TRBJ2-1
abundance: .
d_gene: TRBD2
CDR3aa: CANSGLASKDEQFF
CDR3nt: TGCGCCAACTCGGGACTAGCGAGTAAGGATGAGCAGTTCTTC

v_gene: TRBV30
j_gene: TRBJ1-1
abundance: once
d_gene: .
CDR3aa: CASTPRMNTEAFF
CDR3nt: TGTGCCTCCACGCCGCGCATGAACACTGAAGCTTTCTTT

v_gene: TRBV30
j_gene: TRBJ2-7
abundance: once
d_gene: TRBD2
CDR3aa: CAWTRSGGAHEQYF
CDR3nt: TGTGCCTGGACGAGGAGCGGGGGGGCCCACGAGCAGTACTTC

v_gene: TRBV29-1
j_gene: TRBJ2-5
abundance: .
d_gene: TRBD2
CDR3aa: CSVKSGRETQYF
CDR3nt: TGCAGCGTTAAATCAGGGCGGGAGACCCAATACTTC

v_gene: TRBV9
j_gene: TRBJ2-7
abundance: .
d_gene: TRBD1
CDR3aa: CASSADGTANLQYF
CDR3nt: TGTGCCAGCAGCGCTGACGGGACAGCCAATCTTCAGTACTTC

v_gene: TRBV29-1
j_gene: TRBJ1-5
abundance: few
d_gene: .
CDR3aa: CSAAPGSNQPQHF
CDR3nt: TGCAGCGCCGCCCCAGGGAGCAATCAGCCCCAGCATTTT

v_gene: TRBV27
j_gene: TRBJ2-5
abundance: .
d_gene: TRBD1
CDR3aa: CASSSGTGGRETQYF
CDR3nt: TGTGCCAGCAGTTCCGGGACAGGGGGTCGGGAGACCCAGTACTTC

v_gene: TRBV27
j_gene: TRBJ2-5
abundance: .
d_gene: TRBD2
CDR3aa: CASSTYRTSQRVGETQYF
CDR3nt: TGTGCCAGCAGTACCTATAGGACTAGCCAGAGGGTTGGAGAGACCCAGTACTTC

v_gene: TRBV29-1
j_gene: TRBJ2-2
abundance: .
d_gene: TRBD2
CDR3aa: CSVEASGGATGELFF
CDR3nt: TGCAGCGTTGAAGCTAGCGGGGGGGCCACCGGGGAGCTGTTTTTT

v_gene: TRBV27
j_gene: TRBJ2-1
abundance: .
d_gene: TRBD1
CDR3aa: CASSYVTGGNEQFF
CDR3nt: TGTGCCAGCAGTTACGTTACAGGGGGTAATGAGCAGTTCTTC

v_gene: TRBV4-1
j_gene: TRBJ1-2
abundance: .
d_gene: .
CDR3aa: CASSQDGPGVAGYTF
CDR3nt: TGCGCCAGCAGCCAAGATGGTCCAGGGGTTGCTGGCTACACCTTC

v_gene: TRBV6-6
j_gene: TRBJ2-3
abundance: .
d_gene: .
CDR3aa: CASSYSGSHGDTQYF
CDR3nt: TGTGCCAGCAGTTACTCGGGCAGCCATGGGGATACGCAGTATTTT

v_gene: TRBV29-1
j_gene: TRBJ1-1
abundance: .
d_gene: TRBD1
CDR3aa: CSVKRQGWGNTEAFF
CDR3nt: TGCAGCGTCAAAAGACAGGGCTGGGGGAACACTGAAGCTTTCTTT

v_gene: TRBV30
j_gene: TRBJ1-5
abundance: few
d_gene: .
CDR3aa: CAWSVQGGNQPQHF
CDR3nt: TGTGCCTGGAGTGTACAGGGTGGCAATCAGCCCCAGCATTTT

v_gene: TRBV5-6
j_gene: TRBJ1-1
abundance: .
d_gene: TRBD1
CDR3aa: CASSLVQGAFSMNTEAFF
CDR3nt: TGTGCCAGCAGCTTGGTTCAGGGGGCCTTTTCTATGAACACTGAAGCTTTCTTT

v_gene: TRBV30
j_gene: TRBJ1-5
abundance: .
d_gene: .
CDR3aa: CAWSNSRGGRYQPQHF
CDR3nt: TGTGCCTGGAGTAACTCGAGGGGAGGGAGGTATCAGCCCCAGCATTTT

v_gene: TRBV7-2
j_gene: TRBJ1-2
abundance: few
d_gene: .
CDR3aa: CASSLSGNTINYGYTF
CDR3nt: TGTGCCAGCAGCTTAAGCGGGAACACGATTAACTATGGCTACACCTTC

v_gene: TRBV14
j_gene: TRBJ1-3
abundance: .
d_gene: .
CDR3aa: CASSLHRDTNTIYF
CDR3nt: TGTGCCAGCAGCCTTCACAGGGATACAAACACCATATATTTT

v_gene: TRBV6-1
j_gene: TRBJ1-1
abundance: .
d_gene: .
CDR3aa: CASSGGGAAFF
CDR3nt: TGTGCCAGCAGTGGAGGGGGAGCGGCTTTCTTT

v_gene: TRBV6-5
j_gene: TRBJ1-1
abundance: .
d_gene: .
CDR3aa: CASRRNTEAFF
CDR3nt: TGTGCCAGCAGGAGGAACACTGAAGCTTTCTTT

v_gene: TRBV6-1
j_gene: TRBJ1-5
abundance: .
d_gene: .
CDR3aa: CASRTMAGGNQPQHF
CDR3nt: TGTGCCAGCAGGACAATGGCGGGTGGCAATCAGCCCCAGCATTTT

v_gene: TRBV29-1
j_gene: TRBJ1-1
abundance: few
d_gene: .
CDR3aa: CSAVTTANTEAFF
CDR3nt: TGCAGCGCCGTTACGACAGCGAACACTGAAGCTTTCTTT

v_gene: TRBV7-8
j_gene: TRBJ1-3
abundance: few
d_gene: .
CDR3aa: CASSLFRWFSPSGNTIYF
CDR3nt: TGTGCCAGCAGCTTATTTAGGTGGTTTAGTCCCTCTGGAAACACCATATATTTT

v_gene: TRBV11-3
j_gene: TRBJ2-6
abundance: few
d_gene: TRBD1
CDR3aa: CASSLDRVGANVLTF
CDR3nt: TGTGCCAGCAGCCTTGACAGGGTTGGGGCCAACGTCCTGACTTTC

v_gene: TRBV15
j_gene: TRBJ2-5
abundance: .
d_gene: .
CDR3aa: CATSGALRETQYF
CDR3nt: TGTGCCACCAGTGGAGCCCTCCGAGAGACCCAGTACTTC

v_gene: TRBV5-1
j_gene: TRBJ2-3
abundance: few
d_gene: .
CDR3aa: CASSFPSDTQYF
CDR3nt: TGCGCCAGCAGCTTCCCCTCAGATACGCAGTATTTT

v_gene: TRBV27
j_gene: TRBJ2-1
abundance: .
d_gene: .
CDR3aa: CASSLSTGSSYNEQFF
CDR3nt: TGTGCCAGCAGTTTATCAACAGGGAGCTCCTACAATGAGCAGTTCTTC

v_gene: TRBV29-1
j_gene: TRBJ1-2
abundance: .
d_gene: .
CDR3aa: CSHSVGNYGYTF
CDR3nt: TGCAGCCACTCGGTGGGGAACTATGGCTACACCTTC

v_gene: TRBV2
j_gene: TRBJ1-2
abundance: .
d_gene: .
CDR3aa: CASSQEGGYTF
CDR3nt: TGTGCCAGCAGTCAGGAGGGTGGCTACACCTTC

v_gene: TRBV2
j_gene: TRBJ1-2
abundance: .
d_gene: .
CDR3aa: CASSPGNSYGYTF
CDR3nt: TGTGCCAGCAGTCCCGGGAATTCCTATGGCTACACCTTC

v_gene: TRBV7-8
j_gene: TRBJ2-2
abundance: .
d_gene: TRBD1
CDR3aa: CASSLGQGLYTGELFF
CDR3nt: TGTGCCAGCAGCTTGGGACAGGGGCTCTACACCGGGGAGCTGTTTTTT

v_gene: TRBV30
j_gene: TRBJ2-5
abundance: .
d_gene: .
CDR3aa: CAWSRETQYF
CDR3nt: TGTGCCTGGAGCAGGGAGACCCAGTACTTC

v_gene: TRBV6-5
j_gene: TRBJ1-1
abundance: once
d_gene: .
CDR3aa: CASSYVLGLNTEAFF
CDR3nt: TGTGCCAGCAGTTACGTCTTAGGGCTGAACACTGAAGCTTTCTTT

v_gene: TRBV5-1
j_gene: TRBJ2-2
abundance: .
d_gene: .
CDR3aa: CASSYTGPSTGELFF
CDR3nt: TGCGCCAGCAGTTACACAGGCCCATCGACCGGGGAGCTGTTTTTT

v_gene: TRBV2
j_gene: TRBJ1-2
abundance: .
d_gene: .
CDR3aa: CASSDNEPIYGYTF
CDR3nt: TGTGCCAGCAGTGACAACGAGCCTATCTATGGCTACACCTTC

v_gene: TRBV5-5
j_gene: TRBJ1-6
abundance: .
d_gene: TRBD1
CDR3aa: CASSHTGERNSPLHF
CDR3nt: TGTGCCAGCAGCCATACAGGGGAAAGGAATTCACCCCTCCACTTT

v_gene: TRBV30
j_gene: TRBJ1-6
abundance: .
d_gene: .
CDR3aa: CAWRDPGGGNSPLHF
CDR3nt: TGTGCCTGGAGAGACCCGGGAGGCGGCAATTCACCCCTCCACTTT

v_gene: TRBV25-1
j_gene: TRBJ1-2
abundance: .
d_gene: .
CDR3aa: CASSESGSGYTF
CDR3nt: TGTGCCAGCAGTGAATCGGGGAGCGGCTACACCTTC

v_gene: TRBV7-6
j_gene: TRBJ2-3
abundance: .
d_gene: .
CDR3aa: CASSLVGGGTTDTQYF
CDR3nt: TGTGCCAGCAGCTTAGTCGGCGGGGGCACCACAGATACGCAGTATTTT

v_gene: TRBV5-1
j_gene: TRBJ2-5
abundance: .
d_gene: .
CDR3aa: CASSLAKEETQYF
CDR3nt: TGCGCCAGCAGCTTGGCGAAGGAAGAGACCCAGTACTTC

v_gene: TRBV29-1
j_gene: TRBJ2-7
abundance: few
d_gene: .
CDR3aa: CSANTGSHEQYF
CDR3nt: TGCAGCGCGAACACAGGGTCCCACGAGCAGTACTTC

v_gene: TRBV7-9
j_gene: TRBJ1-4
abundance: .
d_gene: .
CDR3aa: CASSLPQGEKLFF
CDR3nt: TGTGCCAGCAGCTTACCACAGGGTGAAAAACTGTTTTTT

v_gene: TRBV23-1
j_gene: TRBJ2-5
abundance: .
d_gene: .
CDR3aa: CASSQPGNQETQYF
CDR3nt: TGCGCCAGCAGTCAACCGGGAAACCAAGAGACCCAGTACTTC

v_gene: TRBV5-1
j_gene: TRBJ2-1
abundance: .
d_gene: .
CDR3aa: CASSLGPLTQFF
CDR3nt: TGCGCCAGCAGCTTGGGGCCCCTGACGCAGTTCTTC

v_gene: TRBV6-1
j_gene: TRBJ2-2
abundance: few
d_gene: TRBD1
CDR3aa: CASSSGTGGSGELFF
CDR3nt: TGTGCCAGCAGTTCCGGGACAGGGGGCTCCGGGGAGCTGTTTTTT

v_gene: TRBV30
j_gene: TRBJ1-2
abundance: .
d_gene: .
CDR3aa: CAWSVQAAYNYGYTF
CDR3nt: TGTGCCTGGAGTGTACAGGCCGCTTACAACTATGGCTACACCTTC

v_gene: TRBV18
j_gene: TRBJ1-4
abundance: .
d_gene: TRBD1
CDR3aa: CAAGQEQEKLFF
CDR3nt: TGTGCCGCGGGACAGGAACAAGAAAAACTGTTTTTT